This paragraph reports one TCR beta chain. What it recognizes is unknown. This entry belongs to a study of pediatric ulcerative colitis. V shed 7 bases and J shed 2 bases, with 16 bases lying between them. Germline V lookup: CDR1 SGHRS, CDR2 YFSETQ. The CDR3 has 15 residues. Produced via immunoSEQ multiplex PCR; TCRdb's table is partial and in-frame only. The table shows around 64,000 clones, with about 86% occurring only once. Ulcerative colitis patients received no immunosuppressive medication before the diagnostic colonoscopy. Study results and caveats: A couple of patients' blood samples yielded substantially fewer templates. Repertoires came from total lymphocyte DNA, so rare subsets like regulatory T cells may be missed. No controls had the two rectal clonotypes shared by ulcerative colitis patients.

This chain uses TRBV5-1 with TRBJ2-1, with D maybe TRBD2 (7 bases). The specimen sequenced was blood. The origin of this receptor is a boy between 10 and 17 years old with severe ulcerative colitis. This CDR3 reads CASDTGGGPYNEQFF. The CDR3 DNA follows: TGCGCCAGCGACACCGGCGGGGGCCCCTACAATGAGCAGTTCTTC.